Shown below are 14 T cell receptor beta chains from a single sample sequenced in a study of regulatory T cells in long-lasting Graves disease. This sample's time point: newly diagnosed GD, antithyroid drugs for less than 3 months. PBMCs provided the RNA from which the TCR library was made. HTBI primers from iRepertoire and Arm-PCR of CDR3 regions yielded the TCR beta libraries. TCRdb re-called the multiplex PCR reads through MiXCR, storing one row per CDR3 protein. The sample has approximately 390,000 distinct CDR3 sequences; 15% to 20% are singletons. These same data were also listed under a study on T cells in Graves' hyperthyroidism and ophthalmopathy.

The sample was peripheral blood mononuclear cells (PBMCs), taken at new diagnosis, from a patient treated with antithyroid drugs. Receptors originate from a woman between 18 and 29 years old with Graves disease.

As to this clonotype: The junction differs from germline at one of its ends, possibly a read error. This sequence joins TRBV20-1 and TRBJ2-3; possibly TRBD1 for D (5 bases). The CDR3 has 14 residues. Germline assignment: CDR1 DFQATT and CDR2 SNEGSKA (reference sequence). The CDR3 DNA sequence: TGCGGTGCTAGAGATAGGCAGGGCGCAGATACGCAGTATTTT. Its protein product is CGARDRQGADTQYF.

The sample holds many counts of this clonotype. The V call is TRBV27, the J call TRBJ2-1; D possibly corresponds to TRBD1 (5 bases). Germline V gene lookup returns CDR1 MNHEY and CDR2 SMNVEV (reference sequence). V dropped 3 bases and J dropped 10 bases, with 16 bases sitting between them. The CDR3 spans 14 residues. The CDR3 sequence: CASSFGVGRVEQFF. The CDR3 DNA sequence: TGTGCCAGCAGTTTTGGCGTGGGGCGTGTAGAGCAGTTCTTC.

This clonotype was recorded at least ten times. The CDR3 is CSARDREVQPQHF. CDR3 nucleotides: TGCAGTGCTCGGGACAGGGAGGTTCAGCCCCAGCATTTT. The gene calls are TRBV20-1 and TRBJ1-5, with 9 bases lining up with TRBD1. The CDR3 is 13 residues long. After removal of 5 bases from V and 6 bases from J, the junction contained 5 bases not matched to a gene. Germline V gives CDR1 DFQATT, CDR2 SNEGSKA (reference sequence).

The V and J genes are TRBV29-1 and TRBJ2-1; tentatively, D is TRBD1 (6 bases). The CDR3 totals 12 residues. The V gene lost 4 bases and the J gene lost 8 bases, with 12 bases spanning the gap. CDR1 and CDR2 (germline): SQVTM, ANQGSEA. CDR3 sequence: CSVAIQGYEQFF. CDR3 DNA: TGCAGCGTTGCTATACAGGGCTATGAGCAGTTCTTC.

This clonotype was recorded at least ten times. CDR3 residues: CASPTDGRNTGELFF. CDR3 in DNA: TGTGCCAGCCCTACGGACGGGCGAAACACCGGGGAGCTGTTTTTT. This chain uses TRBV7-9 with TRBJ2-2; unclear D gene. Trimming took 8 bases from V and 2 from J, leaving 15 bases between them. Germline CDR1 reads SEHNR; CDR2 reads FQNEAQ (reference sequence). This CDR3 spans 15 amino acids.

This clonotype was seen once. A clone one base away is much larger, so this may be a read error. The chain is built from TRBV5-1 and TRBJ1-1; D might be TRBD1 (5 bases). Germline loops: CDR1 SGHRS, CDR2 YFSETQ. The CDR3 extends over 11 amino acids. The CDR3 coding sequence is TGCGCCAGCAGGGGGGAGACTGAAGTTTTCTTT. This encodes CASRGETEVFF.

CDR3 in amino acids: CASSPRLGLAGQGEQFF. The CDR3 DNA reads as TGTGCCAGCAGCCCTCGACTAGGGCTAGCGGGGCAGGGTGAGCAGTTCTTC. The genes are TRBV3-1 and TRBJ2-1; TRBD2 matches 9 bases. Germline values: CDR1 LGHDT, CDR2 YNNKEL (reference sequence). CDR3 length: 17 amino acids. The ends lost 4 bases at V and 9 bases at J; junction bases unmatched: 16.

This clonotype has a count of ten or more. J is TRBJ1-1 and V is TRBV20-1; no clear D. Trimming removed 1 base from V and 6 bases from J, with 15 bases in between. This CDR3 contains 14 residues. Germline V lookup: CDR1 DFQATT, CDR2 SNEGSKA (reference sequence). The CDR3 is CSARASGSYSEAFF. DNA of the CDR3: TGCAGTGCTAGAGCGTCGGGGTCATACTCTGAAGCTTTCTTT.

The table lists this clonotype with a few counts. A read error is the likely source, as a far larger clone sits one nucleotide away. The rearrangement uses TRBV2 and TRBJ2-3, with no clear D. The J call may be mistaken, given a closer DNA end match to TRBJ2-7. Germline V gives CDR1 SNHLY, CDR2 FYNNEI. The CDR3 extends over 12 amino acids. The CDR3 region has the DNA TGTGCCAGCAGTGAAGGGTCCCGCGAGCAGTACTTC. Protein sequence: CASSEGSREQYF.

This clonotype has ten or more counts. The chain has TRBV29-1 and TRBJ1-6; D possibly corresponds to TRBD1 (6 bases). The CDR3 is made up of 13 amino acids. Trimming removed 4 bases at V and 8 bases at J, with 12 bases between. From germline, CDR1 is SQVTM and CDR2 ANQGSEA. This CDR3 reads CSVGRDNYSPLHF. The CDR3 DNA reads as TGCAGCGTTGGCCGGGACAACTATTCACCCCTCCACTTT.

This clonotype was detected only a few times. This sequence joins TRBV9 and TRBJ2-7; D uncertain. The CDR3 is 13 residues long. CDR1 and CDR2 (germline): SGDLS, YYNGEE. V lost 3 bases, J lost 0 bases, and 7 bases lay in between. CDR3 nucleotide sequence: TGTGCCAGCAGCGCCTCCTCCTCCTACGAGCAGTACTTC. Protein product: CASSASSSYEQYF.

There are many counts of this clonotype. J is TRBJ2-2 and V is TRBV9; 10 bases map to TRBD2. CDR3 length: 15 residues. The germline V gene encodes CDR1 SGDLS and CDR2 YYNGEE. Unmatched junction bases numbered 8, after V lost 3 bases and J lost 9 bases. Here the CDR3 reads CASSASGGGNRELFF. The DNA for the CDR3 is TGTGCCAGCAGCGCGAGCGGGGGGGGGAATCGGGAGCTGTTTTTT. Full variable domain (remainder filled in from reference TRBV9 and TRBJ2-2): DSGVTQTPKHLITATGQRVTLRCSPRSGDLSVYWYQQSLDQGLQFLIQYYNGEERAKGNILERFSAQQFPDLHSELNLSSLELGDSALYFCASSASGGGNRELFFGEGSRLTVL.

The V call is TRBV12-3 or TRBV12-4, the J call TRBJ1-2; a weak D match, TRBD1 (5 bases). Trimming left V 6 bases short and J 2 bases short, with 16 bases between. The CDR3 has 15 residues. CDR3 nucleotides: TGTGCCAGCAGGGAAGGGGCAAGTGGCAACTATGGCTACACCTTC. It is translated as CASREGASGNYGYTF.

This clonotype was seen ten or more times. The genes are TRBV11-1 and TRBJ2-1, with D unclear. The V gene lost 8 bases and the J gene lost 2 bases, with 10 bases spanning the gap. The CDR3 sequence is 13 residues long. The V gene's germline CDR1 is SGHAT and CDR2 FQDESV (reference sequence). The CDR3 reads CASGFNPYNEQFF. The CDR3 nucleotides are TGTGCCAGCGGGTTTAACCCCTACAATGAGCAGTTCTTC.